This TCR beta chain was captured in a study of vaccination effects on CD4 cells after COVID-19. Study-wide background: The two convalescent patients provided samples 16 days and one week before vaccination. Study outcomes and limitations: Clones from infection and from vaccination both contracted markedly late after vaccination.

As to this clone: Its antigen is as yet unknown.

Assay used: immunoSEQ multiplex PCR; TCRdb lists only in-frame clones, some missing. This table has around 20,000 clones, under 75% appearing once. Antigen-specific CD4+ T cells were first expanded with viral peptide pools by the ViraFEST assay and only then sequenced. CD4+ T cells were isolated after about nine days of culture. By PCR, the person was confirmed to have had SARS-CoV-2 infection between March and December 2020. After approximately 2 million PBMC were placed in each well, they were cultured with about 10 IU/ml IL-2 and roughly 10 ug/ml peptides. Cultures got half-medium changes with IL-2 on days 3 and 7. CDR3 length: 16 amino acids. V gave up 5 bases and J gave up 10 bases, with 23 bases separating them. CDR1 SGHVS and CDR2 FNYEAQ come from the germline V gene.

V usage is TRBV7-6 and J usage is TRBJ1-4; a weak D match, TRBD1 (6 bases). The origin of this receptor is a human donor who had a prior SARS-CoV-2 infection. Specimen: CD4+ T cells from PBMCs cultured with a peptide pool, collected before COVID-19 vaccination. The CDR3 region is CASSPRLGKEGGKLFF. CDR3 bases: TGTGCCAGCAGCCCCCGCCTGGGAAAGGAAGGGGGAAAACTGTTTTTT.